This T cell receptor beta chain was observed in a study of T cell responses to AZD1222 COVID-19 vaccine. V was shortened by 7 bases and J by 8 bases, with 12 bases between the two germline ends. The CDR3 covers 13 residues. Sequencing used immunoSEQ multiplex PCR; TCRdb keeps in-frame clones, though not all of them. The sample holds over 120,000 clones, around 84% seen once. The TCR sequence derives from an adult who received the AZD1222 COVID-19 vaccine. The input for sequencing was peripheral blood, taken 28 days after the second AZD1222 dose. This chain connects TRBV12-3 or TRBV12-4 to TRBJ1-6; no definite D call. The CDR3 bases are TGTGCCAGCACCATCGTGGCCGATTCACCCCTCCACTTT. Translation: CASTIVADSPLHF.